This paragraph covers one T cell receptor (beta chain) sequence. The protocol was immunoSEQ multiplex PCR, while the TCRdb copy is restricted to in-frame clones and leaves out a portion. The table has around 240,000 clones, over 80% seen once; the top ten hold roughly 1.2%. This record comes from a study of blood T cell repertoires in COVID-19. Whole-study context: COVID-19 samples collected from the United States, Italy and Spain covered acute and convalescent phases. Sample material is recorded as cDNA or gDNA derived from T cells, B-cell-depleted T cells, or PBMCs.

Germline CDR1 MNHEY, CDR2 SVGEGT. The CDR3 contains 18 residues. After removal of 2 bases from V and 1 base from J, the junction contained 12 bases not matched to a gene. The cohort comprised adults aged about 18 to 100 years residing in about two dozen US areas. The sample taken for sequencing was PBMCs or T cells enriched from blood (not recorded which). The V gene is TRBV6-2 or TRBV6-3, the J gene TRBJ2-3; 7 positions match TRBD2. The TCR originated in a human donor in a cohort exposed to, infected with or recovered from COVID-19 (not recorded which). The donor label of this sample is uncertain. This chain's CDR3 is CASSYPPPESGGTDTQYF. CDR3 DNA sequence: TGTGCCAGCAGTTACCCCCCTCCCGAGAGCGGGGGCACAGATACGCAGTATTTT.